The next 24 T cell receptor beta chains were all read from a single sample in a study of Graves' ophthalmopathy and Graves' hyperthyroidism. For repertoire sequencing, the TCR beta CDR3 regions were amplified from RNA transcripts. HTBI primers served in a first-round RT-PCR, which a second-round multiplex PCR followed. TCRdb re-derived calls from the multiplex PCR reads in MiXCR, one entry per CDR3 protein. Of 360,000 or so distinct CDR3 sequences listed, 15% to 20% are singletons. Material: peripheral blood. These receptors originate from a woman between 18 and 29 years old with Graves' ophthalmopathy.

Many counts were recorded for this clonotype. The V call is TRBV6-2 or TRBV6-3, the J call TRBJ2-5; D might be TRBD2 (6 bases). The CDR3 is 14 residues long. Germline CDR1 MNHEY, CDR2 SVGEGT. The V gene lost 6 bases and the J gene lost 5 bases, with 16 bases spanning the gap. The chain's CDR3 is CASSPRRAVETQYF. The DNA for the CDR3 is TGTGCCAGCAGCCCCCGGAGGGCCGTGGAGACCCAGTACTTC.

This clonotype was recorded at least ten times. V gene TRBV28 combines with J gene TRBJ2-7, with TRBD1 identical over 7 bases. V gave up 2 bases and J gave up 0 bases; unmatched junction bases: 4. Germline V gene lookup returns CDR1 MDHEN and CDR2 SYDVKM. The CDR3 has 15 amino acids. The CDR3 coding sequence is TGTGCCAGCAGTTTAAGGGGGCTCAGCTCCTACGAGCAGTACTTC. It is translated as CASSLRGLSSYEQYF. The full variable domain, in which reference TRBV28 and TRBJ2-7 provide the parts outside the CDR3, is DVKVTQSSRYLVKRTGEKVFLECVQDMDHENMFWYRQDPGLGLRLIYFSYDVKMKEKGDIPEGYSVSREKKERFSLILESASTNQTSMYLCASSLRGLSSYEQYFGPGTRLTVT.

This clonotype was detected many times. CDR3 in DNA: TGTGCCAGCAGCTACGAGGGGCGGGCCACTGAAGCTTTCTTT. Translated, it gives CASSYEGRATEAFF. The chain recombines TRBV7-2 with TRBJ1-1, with TRBD1 as a possible D gene (5 bases). This CDR3 is 14 amino acids long. V lost 4 bases to trimming and J lost 4 bases, with 13 bases between them. Germline V gene lookup returns CDR1 SGHTA and CDR2 FQGNSA.

This clonotype was seen repeatedly, ten times or more. The chain has TRBV20-1 and TRBJ2-7; TRBD1 or TRBD2 may be the D gene (5 bases each). The CDR3 has 14 residues. The V gene lost 5 bases and the J gene lost 6 bases, with 20 bases spanning the gap. Germline V gene data show CDR1 as DFQATT and CDR2 as SNEGSKA (reference sequence). The CDR3 is CSAPRQTTLGEQYF. As DNA, the CDR3 is TGCAGTGCTCCGAGACAGACTACCCTAGGCGAGCAGTACTTC.

Many counts were recorded for this clonotype. The chain employs TRBV12-3 or TRBV12-4 and TRBJ2-7; D perhaps matches TRBD1 (5 bases). Trimming removed 8 bases at V and 3 bases at J, with 17 bases between. This CDR3 has 14 residues. The CDR3 DNA sequence: TGTGCCAGCCAAAGCTACGACAGAGACTACGAGCAGTACTTC. Its translation is CASQSYDRDYEQYF.

This clonotype was recorded at least ten times. The chain uses TRBV6-1 and TRBJ1-3; 7 nucleotides line up with TRBD1. Germline CDR1 and CDR2: MNHNS and SASEGT. V dropped 4 bases and J dropped 3; count of bases not matched to a gene: 6. This CDR3 has 15 residues. The CDR3 region has the DNA TGTGCCAGCAGTGCTTCGTGGGACAGTGGAAACACCATATATTTT. Protein: CASSASWDSGNTIYF.

This clonotype was picked up many times. This chain joins TRBV19 and TRBJ1-5; 7 bases fit TRBD1. The CDR3 totals 16 residues. CDR1 and CDR2 (germline): LNHDA, SQIVND (reference sequence). Trimming at V came to 4 bases and at J to 2 bases, leaving 8 bases not matched to a gene. In DNA, the CDR3 is TGTGCCAGTAGTACCAGACAGGGCTCGGGCAATCAGCCCCAGCATTTT. Residues: CASSTRQGSGNQPQHF.

Many counts were recorded for this clonotype. The genes are TRBV27 and TRBJ2-2, with TRBD2 matching over 10 bases. There are 16 residues in the CDR3. With V trimmed by 3 bases and J by 4 bases, 5 bases remained unmatched. The germline V gene encodes CDR1 MNHEY and CDR2 SMNVEV (reference sequence). The CDR3 spells CASSFPGTSVTGELFF. The CDR3 bases are TGTGCCAGCAGTTTCCCCGGGACTAGCGTCACCGGGGAGCTGTTTTTT.

This clonotype was detected ten times or more. The chain combines TRBV30 with TRBJ1-5, with TRBD1 matching over 8 bases. V lost 4 bases to trimming and J lost 8 bases; unmatched junction nucleotides: 7. Germline CDR1 and CDR2: GTSNPN and SVGIG (reference sequence). This CDR3 comprises 13 residues. The DNA of the CDR3 is TGTGCCTGGAACTCTGACAGGGGTAAGCCCCAGCATTTT. Its translation: CAWNSDRGKPQHF. Full variable domain (rest looked up from reference TRBV30 and TRBJ1-5): SQTIHQWPATLVQPVGSPLSLECTVEGTSNPNLYWYRQAAGRGLQLLFYSVGIGQISSEVPQNLSASRPQDRQFILSSKKLLLSDSGFYLCAWNSDRGKPQHFGDGTRLSIL.

This clonotype has a count of ten or more. V and J are TRBV15 and TRBJ2-7; D ambiguous. CDR1 and CDR2 from the germline V gene are LNHNV and YYDKDF (reference sequence). There are 14 residues in the CDR3. The V and J ends lost 6 bases and 7 bases respectively, with 19 bases between them. CDR3 residues: CATSLNPVSGEQYF. CDR3 nucleotides: TGTGCCACCAGTTTAAACCCCGTCTCCGGGGAGCAGTACTTC.

This clonotype showed up many times. This chain uses TRBV28 with TRBJ2-7, with TRBD2 matching 9 bases. This CDR3 has 13 amino acids. Germline V gene lookup returns CDR1 MDHEN and CDR2 SYDVKM. Germline trimming cut 8 bases from V and 7 bases from J; bases unmatched to any gene: 9. CDR3: CASRIAGAGEQYF. CDR3 nucleotides: TGTGCCAGCCGAATAGCGGGAGCGGGGGAGCAGTACTTC.

The sample holds a few counts of this clonotype. This chain connects TRBV4-2 to TRBJ2-7; maybe TRBD2 (6 bases). The CDR3 is 17 residues long. The V and J ends lost 2 bases and 2 bases respectively, with 19 bases between them. Germline assignment: CDR1 LGHNA and CDR2 YNFKEQ. The CDR3 DNA sequence: TGTGCCAGCAGCCAAAAGTTTGGGGACGGGGGAACCTACGAGCAGTACTTC. Its translation: CASSQKFGDGGTYEQYF.

Many counts were recorded for this clonotype. This rearrangement joins TRBV28 to TRBJ1-2; a possible D gene is TRBD1 (6 bases). CDR3 length: 14 amino acids. Germline V gene data show CDR1 as MDHEN and CDR2 as SYDVKM. Between the trimmed V and J ends, which lost 4 bases and 4 bases, there was a span of 13 bases. CDR3 in amino acids: CASSSGGGGYGYTF. Here the CDR3 DNA reads TGTGCCAGCAGTTCGGGGGGAGGGGGCTATGGCTACACCTTC.

In this sample, this clonotype turned up many times. The V gene is TRBV6-5, the J gene TRBJ1-3; no definite D call. CDR3 length equals 17 residues. Germline V gives CDR1 MNHEY, CDR2 SVGAGI. V lost 3 bases to trimming and J lost 0 bases, with 15 bases between them. CDR3 sequence: CASSYNQLASSGNTIYF. CDR3 nucleotides: TGTGCCAGCAGTTATAACCAACTGGCCAGCTCTGGAAACACCATATATTTT.

This clonotype was recorded many times. This rearrangement joins TRBV10-1 to TRBJ2-7, with 9 positions matching TRBD2. The CDR3 has 13 amino acids. With V trimmed by 5 bases and J by 6 bases, 5 bases remained unmatched. Per the germline V gene, CDR1 is WNHNN and CDR2 is SYGVQD (reference sequence). CDR3: CASSSGGRGEQYF. CDR3 in DNA: TGCGCCAGCAGTAGCGGGGGGAGAGGCGAGCAGTACTTC.

The chain carries TRBV6-2 or TRBV6-3 and TRBJ2-7; tentative D call: TRBD2 (5 bases). Germline-derived CDR1 and CDR2 are MNHEY and SVGEGT. The CDR3 has 13 amino acids. Trimming left V 0 bases short and J 7 bases short, with 10 bases between. The CDR3 region has the DNA TGTGCCAGCAGTTACTCGACTTGGGAGGAGCAGTACTTC. Translated: CASSYSTWEEQYF.

The sample holds many counts of this clonotype. The chain links TRBV6-1 to TRBJ1-6, with D unresolved. Germline V gene lookup returns CDR1 MNHNS and CDR2 SASEGT. V was pared by 0 bases and J by 15 bases, with 9 bases between. The CDR3 has 12 residues. CDR3 coding DNA: TGTGCCAGCAGTGAAGCGAGATGGCTCCTCCACTTT. Its translation: CASSEARWLLHF.

In its sample, this clonotype was seen many times. The chain links TRBV29-1 to TRBJ2-5; 7 nucleotides agree with TRBD1. The germline CDR1 and CDR2 sequences are SQVTM and ANQGSEA. Trimming at V came to 7 bases and at J to 1 base, leaving 6 bases not matched to a gene. The CDR3 runs 13 residues. CDR3 protein: CSAQGTVQETQYF. The CDR3 DNA follows: TGCAGCGCCCAAGGGACAGTCCAAGAGACCCAGTACTTC.

V and J are TRBV10-3 and TRBJ2-5; D perhaps matches TRBD2 (6 bases). There are 12 residues in the CDR3. V was clipped by 4 bases and J by 5 bases, with 8 bases between them. CDR1 is ENHRY and CDR2 is SYGVKD in the germline V gene. CDR3 in amino acids: CAISAGVETQYF. The CDR3 DNA is TGTGCCATCAGTGCGGGAGTGGAGACCCAGTACTTC.

This clonotype was picked up many times. The genes are TRBV20-1 and TRBJ2-5; TRBD2 agrees at 11 bases. Germline V CDR1 and CDR2: DFQATT, SNEGSKA (reference sequence). J lost 4 bases, V lost 3 bases, and 4 bases had no gene match. This CDR3 spans 14 amino acids. This CDR3 reads CSASALAGGETQYF. The CDR3 coding sequence is TGCAGTGCTAGCGCCCTAGCGGGAGGAGAGACCCAGTACTTC.

The chain combines TRBV29-1 with TRBJ2-7, with 8 bases aligning to TRBD1. Germline loops: CDR1 SQVTM, CDR2 ANQGSEA. The J segment lost 11 bases and the V segment lost 8 bases, leaving 20 bases of the junction unmatched. The CDR3 is 14 residues long. DNA of the CDR3: TGCAGCAGCAGACGGGACGCAGGGGGCGCGGGGAAGTACTTC. Its protein product is CSSRRDAGGAGKYF.

In its sample, this clonotype was seen many times. The chain links TRBV28 to TRBJ2-5; no reliable D call. CDR1 is MDHEN, CDR2 SYDVKM, per germline. Trimming removed 2 bases from V and 2 bases from J, with 9 bases in between. The CDR3 covers 14 residues. The CDR3: CASSLVTFQETQYF. The CDR3 DNA follows: TGTGCCAGCAGTTTAGTAACCTTTCAAGAGACCCAGTACTTC.

At least ten counts were recorded for this clonotype. An end of the junction does not agree with germline; a read error may underlie this. The CDR3: CASSVAGGGETQYF. The DNA for the CDR3 is TGTGCCAGCAGCGTAGCGGGGGGGGGAGAGACCCAGTACTTC. The chain carries TRBV7-2 and TRBJ2-5; TRBD2 aligns across 11 bases. Germline V gene sequence: CDR1 SGHTA, CDR2 FQGNSA. The CDR3 length is 14 residues.

The table lists this clonotype with many counts. At one boundary the junction diverges from the germline segment, which might be a read error. V and J are TRBV6-2 or TRBV6-3 and TRBJ1-1; 10 bases align to TRBD1. Germline V CDR1 and CDR2: MNHEY, SVGEGT. The CDR3 consists of 17 residues. CDR3 sequence reads: CASSYSRTGGRNTEAFF. The CDR3 DNA is TGTGCCAGCAGTTACTCGCGGACAGGGGGAAGGAACACTGAAGCCTTCTTT.